This T cell receptor beta chain comes out of a study of cytomegalovirus exposure and HLA in healthy donors. The CDR3 covers 16 residues. The germline CDR1 and CDR2 sequences are SGDLS and YYNGEE. Between the trimmed V and J ends, which lost 6 bases and 0 bases, there was a span of 17 bases. Overall study findings and caveats: From TCR beta sequences, most subjects' HLA-A and HLA-B alleles were reportedly predicted accurately. It was confirmed in vitro that three of the CMV-associated chains were specific for CMV antigens. The presence/absence work took it that sequencing depth was about the same across donors. With further analysis later on, most CMV-associated TCR beta chains appeared HLA-restricted.

PCR used 60 Vbeta primers and 13 Jbeta primers. Profiling relied on immunoSEQ multiplex PCR, and the TCRdb table lists in-frame clones only, not all of them. The sample table sets out around 150,000 clones. On this clone itself: Antigen specificity is unknown.

Sequenced sample: PBMCs. J is TRBJ2-3 and V is TRBV9; a weak D match, TRBD1 (6 bases). The receptor was isolated from a woman aged 55-75 years in good health and CMV-seronegative. The CDR3 DNA is TGTGCCAGCAACCCTTTCAGAGGGGGAAGCACAGATACGCAGTATTTT. Protein product: CASNPFRGGSTDTQYF.